One and the same sample provided the 9 T cell receptor beta chains below, sequenced in a study of blood T cell repertoires in COVID-19. Libraries were prepared by immunoSEQ multiplex PCR; TCRdb keeps only in-frame clonotypes and omits some of them. The table shows over 55,000 clones, with roughly 89% occurring only once. Sequencing was performed on peripheral blood. The source of these receptors is a human donor in a cohort sampled during active COVID-19.

The CDR3 DNA follows: TGTGCCAGCAGCGAAGGGGGGGACACTGAAGCTTTCTTT. Translated, it gives CASSEGGDTEAFF. The chain recombines TRBV9 with TRBJ1-1, with D perhaps matching TRBD1 (6 bases). Germline loops: CDR1 SGDLS, CDR2 YYNGEE. Trimming removed 3 bases from V and 3 bases from J, with 9 bases in between. There are 13 residues in the CDR3.

V is TRBV29-1 and J is TRBJ1-2; a possible D gene is TRBD1 (5 bases). Deletions cut 1 base from V and 3 bases from J, with 18 bases between. Germline-derived CDR1 and CDR2 are SQVTM and ANQGSEA. The CDR3 is 16 residues long. CDR3 region: CSVEGAGPPTDYGYTF. The CDR3 nucleotides read TGCAGCGTTGAAGGTGCGGGGCCCCCTACTGACTATGGCTACACCTTC.

The V call is TRBV30, the J call TRBJ2-1; perhaps TRBD1 as D (5 bases). CDR1 and CDR2 from the germline V gene are GTSNPN and SVGIG (reference sequence). This CDR3 has 13 amino acids. Between the trimmed V and J ends, which lost 4 bases and 6 bases, there was a span of 13 bases. CDR3 in DNA: TGTGCCTGGATCCAGGGTCCTATCAATGAGCAGTTCTTC. Translating gives CAWIQGPINEQFF.

The chain employs TRBV4-3 and TRBJ2-1, with no clear D. V gave up 1 base and J gave up 3 bases, with 10 bases separating them. The CDR3 is made up of 15 amino acids. The V gene's germline CDR1 is LGHNA and CDR2 YSLEER. This CDR3 reads CASSQAATLYNEQFF. Written as DNA, the CDR3 is TGCGCCAGCAGCCAAGCGGCGACTCTCTACAATGAGCAGTTCTTC.

The J gene is TRBJ1-1, the V gene TRBV27; a weak D match, TRBD1 (6 bases). The length of the CDR3 is 11 residues. The V and J ends lost 7 bases and 7 bases respectively, with 10 bases between them. Germline CDR1 MNHEY, CDR2 SMNVEV (reference sequence). Written as DNA, the CDR3 is TGTGCCAGCAAAAAGGACAGTGAAGCTTTCTTT. It specifies CASKKDSEAFF.

The V and J genes are TRBV28 and TRBJ2-7; 9 positions agree with TRBD1. The CDR3 spans 14 residues. Trimming cost V 2 bases and J 4 bases; bases outside gene matches: 3. Germline CDR1 MDHEN, CDR2 SYDVKM. The CDR3 protein is CASSLPGQGYEQYF. CDR3 in DNA: TGTGCCAGCAGTTTACCCGGACAGGGGTACGAGCAGTACTTC.

This chain joins TRBV18 and TRBJ1-1, with TRBD1 as a possible D gene (6 bases). V was trimmed by 5 bases and J by 5 bases, leaving 18 bases between them. CDR1 KGHSH and CDR2 LQKENI come from the germline V gene. The CDR3 loop spans 15 amino acids. CDR3 sequence reads: CASSNGAGQGTEAFF. CDR3 nucleotides: TGTGCCAGCTCAAATGGGGCCGGCCAGGGGACTGAAGCTTTCTTT. Full variable domain (rest looked up from reference TRBV18 and TRBJ1-1): NAGVMQNPRHLVRRRGQEARLRCSPMKGHSHVYWYRQLPEEGLKFMVYLQKENIIDESGMPKERFSAEFPKEGPSILRIQQVVRGDSAAYFCASSNGAGQGTEAFFGQGTRLTVV.

The rearrangement links TRBV3-1 (or the pseudogene TRBV3-2) to TRBJ1-1; 8 bases are shared with TRBD1. This CDR3 spans 16 amino acids. The V gene end was trimmed by 3 bases and the J gene end by 2 bases; junction bases not matched to a gene: 8. Germline V gene sequence: CDR1 LGHDT, CDR2 YNNKEL (reference sequence). CDR3 region: CASSHAGTGLNTEAFF. DNA for the CDR3: TGTGCCAGCAGCCATGCCGGGACAGGTTTAAACACTGAAGCTTTCTTT.

The chain joins TRBV28 to TRBJ1-1; 9 bases are a match to TRBD1. This CDR3 comprises 15 residues. With V trimmed by 2 bases and J by 5 bases, 6 bases remained unmatched. Germline V gives CDR1 MDHEN, CDR2 SYDVKM. In DNA, the CDR3 is TGTGCCAGCAGTTTAGGGGGACAGGGAGGGACTGAAGCTTTCTTT. Its translation is CASSLGGQGGTEAFF.